The present TCR beta chain was sequenced within a study of blood T cell repertoires in COVID-19. Study in general: Acute-phase and convalescent COVID-19 samples originated in the United States, Italy and Spain.

In the original workflow: Reference gene primer amplification gave nucleated cell count estimates. The repertoire was sequenced with immunoSEQ multiplex PCR; TCRdb's copy has only in-frame clones and lacks some. V, J and clone size derive from that table, while D and trimming were established from the DNA sequence. The data contain 250,000 to 350,000 clones, about 90% of them singletons. Two consecutive negative NP/OP PCR tests, clearance, or resolved symptoms defined Cohort 3 recovery. This clone was seen a single time. The CDR3 has 16 amino acids. Germline CDR1 and CDR2: KGHSH and LQKENI. The V gene end was trimmed by 6 bases and the J gene end by 7 bases; junction bases not matched to a gene: 12.

The TCR comes from a woman younger than 45 who had recovered from COVID-19. Sequenced material: PBMCs or T cells enriched from blood (not recorded which). The chain joins TRBV18 to TRBJ2-1; 10 bases match TRBD2. The chain's CDR3 is CASSPRRAGGPNEQFF. Written as DNA, the CDR3 is TGTGCCAGCTCGCCCAGACGAGCGGGGGGGCCTAATGAGCAGTTCTTC.